The next 28 T cell receptor beta chains were all read from a single sample in a study of blood T cell repertoires in COVID-19. Assay used: immunoSEQ multiplex PCR; TCRdb lists only in-frame clones, some missing. The sample lists over 250,000 clones; roughly nine tenths were seen once. What was sequenced was peripheral blood. All receptors come from a woman aged 25 to 39 with COVID-19, enrolled during active disease.

In its sample, this clone was seen a few times. The chain employs TRBV29-1 and TRBJ2-1, with D tentatively TRBD2 (6 bases). Between the trimmed V and J ends, which lost 3 bases and 0 bases, there was a span of 15 bases. CDR1 is SQVTM and CDR2 is ANQGSEA in the germline V gene. The CDR3 contains 16 residues. The CDR3 sequence: CSVDGRGGTSYNEQFF. The CDR3 region has the DNA TGCAGCGTTGACGGCCGTGGGGGGACCTCCTACAATGAGCAGTTCTTC.

The V call is TRBV9, the J call TRBJ1-1; 7 bases line up with TRBD1. Looked up from germline, CDR1 is SGDLS and CDR2 is YYNGEE. The V gene end was trimmed by 4 bases and the J gene end by 0 bases; junction bases not matched to a gene: 9. CDR3 length: 16 residues. CDR3 amino acids: CASSIAGTDMNTEAFF. In DNA form, the CDR3 reads TGTGCCAGCAGCATCGCCGGGACAGACATGAACACTGAAGCTTTCTTT.

The chain combines TRBV18 with TRBJ1-5; D is possibly TRBD1 (5 bases). This CDR3 region has 14 residues. Trimming shortened V by 2 bases and J by 5 bases, and 10 bases separated the two germline ends. CDR1 and CDR2 (germline): KGHSH, LQKENI. The DNA of the CDR3 is TGTGCCAGCTCACCAGACGGGGGGGATCAGCCCCAGCATTTT. Residues: CASSPDGGDQPQHF. The full variable domain, its missing parts supplied by reference TRBV18 and TRBJ1-5, is NAGVMQNPRHLVRRRGQEARLRCSPMKGHSHVYWYRQLPEEGLKFMVYLQKENIIDESGMPKERFSAEFPKEGPSILRIQQVVRGDSAAYFCASSPDGGDQPQHFGDGTRLSIL.

V and J are TRBV7-9 and TRBJ2-1; maybe TRBD2 (6 bases). CDR3 size: 16 residues. Germline V CDR1 and CDR2: SEHNR, FQNEAQ (reference sequence). V was shortened by 0 bases and J by 8 bases, with 17 bases between the two germline ends. The DNA for the CDR3 is TGTGCCAGCAGCTTAGCCCTAGCCGGGAGTAGCGATGAGCAGTTCTTC. Its translation is CASSLALAGSSDEQFF.

This chain links TRBV27 with TRBJ1-2; tentatively, D is TRBD1 (6 bases). V dropped 6 bases and J dropped 4 bases, with 18 bases sitting between them. This CDR3 region has 15 residues. Looked up from germline, CDR1 is MNHEY and CDR2 is SMNVEV (reference sequence). The CDR3 is CASSPWGGRVYGYTF. CDR3 in DNA: TGTGCCAGCAGCCCGTGGGGGGGGCGAGTCTATGGCTACACCTTC.

This clone was counted a single time. The chain carries TRBV6-1 and TRBJ1-5; D is possibly TRBD1 (6 bases). V lost 2 bases, J lost 6 bases, and 8 bases lay in between. The CDR3 is made up of 13 amino acids. Germline lookup yields CDR1 MNHNS and CDR2 SASEGT. In DNA, the CDR3 is TGTGCCAGCAGTGAACTAGGGGGTCAGCCCCAGCATTTT. Its translation: CASSELGGQPQHF.

This clone was seen only a few times. The CDR3 DNA follows: TGTGCCAGCAGTGCCTCGGGGATTAATGAAAAACTGTTTTTT. Its protein is CASSASGINEKLFF. J is TRBJ1-4 and V is TRBV2; D remains ambiguous. Trimming shortened V by 4 bases and J by 4 bases, and 10 bases separated the two germline ends. The CDR3 covers 14 residues. Germline CDR1 is SNHLY and CDR2 is FYNNEI.

The chain has TRBV24-1 and TRBJ2-5; possibly TRBD2 for D (6 bases). Germline values: CDR1 KGHDR, CDR2 SFDVKD. Trimming took off 5 bases at V and 5 bases at J, with 14 bases between the two ends. The CDR3 consists of 14 residues. The chain's CDR3 is CATSVAEGRETQYF. For the CDR3, the DNA is TGTGCCACCAGTGTGGCCGAAGGGAGGGAGACCCAGTACTTC.

V gene TRBV19 combines with J gene TRBJ2-7, with 11 positions matching TRBD2. J gave up 3 bases and V 5 bases, and 9 bases lay outside the gene matches. The CDR3 runs to 16 residues. The germline gives CDR1 LNHDA, CDR2 SQIVND (reference sequence). The CDR3 nucleotides are TGTGCCAGTAGTCCGATTAGCGGGAGGGGAATCTACGAGCAGTACTTC. Its translation is CASSPISGRGIYEQYF. The entire variable domain, with the rest obtained from reference TRBV19 and TRBJ2-7, is as follows: DGGITQSPKYLFRKEGQNVTLSCEQNLNHDAMYWYRQDPGQGLRLIYYSQIVNDFQKGDIAEGYSVSREKKESFPLTVTSAQKNPTAFYLCASSPISGRGIYEQYFGPGTRLTVT.

The V call is TRBV7-2, the J call TRBJ2-2; D not resolved. CDR3 length: 16 residues. V was clipped by 1 base and J by 6 bases, with 15 bases between them. Germline assignment: CDR1 SGHTA and CDR2 FQGNSA. The CDR3 loop reads CASSLVVMRDSGELFF. CDR3 nucleotide sequence: TGTGCCAGCAGCTTAGTCGTCATGAGAGATTCCGGGGAGCTGTTTTTT.

The gene calls are TRBV30 and TRBJ2-1; 10 positions agree with TRBD2. The length of the CDR3 is 12 residues. The V and J ends lost 0 bases and 12 bases, in that order; junction bases with no gene match: 2. Germline V CDR1 and CDR2: GTSNPN, SVGIG (reference sequence). CDR3 in DNA: TGTGCCTGGAGTGTACTAGCGGGATGGCAGTTCTTC. Translated: CAWSVLAGWQFF.

This clone has a single count. The chain links TRBV3-1 (or the pseudogene TRBV3-2) to TRBJ1-2; TRBD1 matches at 10 bases. Germline trimming cut 1 base from V and 0 bases from J; bases unmatched to any gene: 2. CDR3 length: 16 residues. Per the germline V gene, CDR1 is LGHDT and CDR2 is YNNKEL (reference sequence). In nucleotides, the CDR3 is TGTGCCAGCAGCCAAGGGGGACAGGGGCCTAACTATGGCTACACCTTC. It codes for CASSQGGQGPNYGYTF.

The V and J genes are TRBV3-1 (or the pseudogene TRBV3-2) and TRBJ2-7, with D possibly matching TRBD1 (5 bases). The V gene lost 4 bases and the J gene lost 2 bases, with 15 bases spanning the gap. Per the germline V gene, CDR1 is LGHDT and CDR2 is YNNKEL (reference sequence). This CDR3 has 15 amino acids. In nucleotides, the CDR3 is TGTGCCAGCAGCCCAGGGCCGGAACTTACCTACGAGCAGTACTTC. The encoded protein is CASSPGPELTYEQYF.

DNA of the CDR3: TGTGCCAGCAGCCCGGGGACAGCCGGTGGCTACACCTTC. It specifies CASSPGTAGGYTF. The chain uses TRBV3-1 (or the pseudogene TRBV3-2) and TRBJ1-2; 7 bases line up with TRBD1. With 4 bases clipped from V and 7 bases from J, the junction kept 6 bases outside the gene matches. Germline-derived CDR1 and CDR2 are LGHDT and YNNKEL (reference sequence). The length of the CDR3 is 13 residues.

The V and J genes are TRBV6-5 and TRBJ2-7; 7 bases are a match to TRBD2. Germline CDR1 reads MNHEY; CDR2 reads SVGAGI. This CDR3 is built from 14 residues. Trimming cost V 10 bases and J 2 bases; bases outside gene matches: 11. The CDR3 loop is CATARAGEAYEQYF. The CDR3 region has the DNA TGTGCCACGGCTAGGGCGGGAGAGGCCTACGAGCAGTACTTC.

The chain links TRBV27 to TRBJ2-7; 9 bases line up with TRBD2. Germline CDR1 MNHEY, CDR2 SMNVEV (reference sequence). With 4 bases clipped from V and 5 bases from J, the junction kept 18 bases outside the gene matches. There are 18 residues in the CDR3. Here the CDR3 DNA reads TGTGCCAGCAGTTCCCTCCCGGCCGCGGGAGGGGAGGGCGACGAGCAGTACTTC. It is translated as CASSSLPAAGGEGDEQYF.

V is TRBV5-4 and J is TRBJ2-7; possibly TRBD1 for D (5 bases). Trimming removed 4 bases from V and 0 bases from J, with 11 bases in between. The CDR3 loop spans 14 amino acids. Germline V lookup: CDR1 SGHNT, CDR2 YYREEE (reference sequence). The CDR3 loop reads CASSDSGNSYEQYF. CDR3 coding DNA: TGTGCCAGCAGCGACTCAGGGAACTCCTACGAGCAGTACTTC.

This clone showed up just once. The genes are TRBV7-3 and TRBJ2-3, with D possibly being TRBD2 (6 bases). Trimming cost V 5 bases and J 5 bases, with 11 bases left between them. This CDR3 has 13 residues. Germline V gene data show CDR1 as SGHTA and CDR2 as FQGTGA. CDR3 DNA sequence: TGTGCCAGCAGCCTCCGGACTAAAGATACGCAGTATTTT. The encoded protein is CASSLRTKDTQYF.

The CDR3 region is CASSPEWGQGRPEQFF. CDR3 DNA: TGTGCCAGCAGCCCAGAGTGGGGACAGGGGAGGCCCGAGCAGTTCTTC. The chain couples TRBV9 to TRBJ2-1, with TRBD1 matching over 10 bases. Germline CDR1 and CDR2: SGDLS and YYNGEE. V shed 4 bases, J shed 10 bases, and the junction held 14 bases outside the gene matches. The CDR3 sequence is 16 residues long.

The chain joins TRBV4-1 to TRBJ2-1; 11 nucleotides agree with TRBD2. CDR3 length: 16 amino acids. Germline V lookup: CDR1 MGHRA, CDR2 YSYEKL. With V trimmed by 5 bases and J by 5 bases, 8 bases remained unmatched. This CDR3 reads CASSFILAGGNNEQFF. The DNA for the CDR3 is TGCGCCAGCAGCTTTATCTTAGCGGGAGGGAACAATGAGCAGTTCTTC.

The chain has TRBV9 and TRBJ1-2; D possibly corresponds to TRBD1 (5 bases). CDR3 length: 13 residues. Germline CDR1 and CDR2: SGDLS and YYNGEE. With 2 bases removed from V and 7 bases from J, the gap between germline ends came to 12 bases. The CDR3 is CASSVPGMFGYTF. Here the CDR3 DNA reads TGTGCCAGCAGCGTTCCAGGGATGTTTGGCTACACCTTC.

This chain joins TRBV7-2 and TRBJ1-1; no definite D call. Germline loops: CDR1 SGHTA, CDR2 FQGNSA. With 2 bases removed from V and 3 bases from J, the gap between germline ends came to 7 bases. The CDR3 has 13 residues. The CDR3 nucleotides are TGTGCCAGCAGCTTAATCAGGCACACTGAAGCTTTCTTT. Protein: CASSLIRHTEAFF.

The V and J genes are TRBV19 and TRBJ1-4; D might be TRBD1 (5 bases). Trimming left V 10 bases short and J 5 bases short, with 14 bases between. The CDR3 runs 13 residues. The germline gives CDR1 LNHDA, CDR2 SQIVND (reference sequence). CDR3 protein: CAISGGRNEKLFF. The CDR3, as DNA: TGTGCCATTTCCGGGGGTCGGAATGAAAAACTGTTTTTT.

The CDR3 spells CASSSGQVNQPQHF. In DNA form, the CDR3 reads TGTGCCAGCAGTTCCGGACAGGTTAATCAGCCCCAGCATTTT. The chain couples TRBV27 to TRBJ1-5; 7 nucleotides align to TRBD1. Germline V gives CDR1 MNHEY, CDR2 SMNVEV (reference sequence). This CDR3 is 14 amino acids long. V shed 4 bases, J shed 4 bases, and the junction held 4 bases outside the gene matches.

J is TRBJ2-1 and V is TRBV24-1; TRBD2 matches 10 bases. Trimming at V came to 3 bases and at J to 8 bases, leaving 9 bases not matched to a gene. Per the germline V gene, CDR1 is KGHDR and CDR2 is SFDVKD. The CDR3 contains 16 residues. The CDR3 sequence is CATSDPSGSSRDEQFF. The DNA for the CDR3 is TGTGCCACCAGTGATCCTAGCGGGAGCAGCAGAGATGAGCAGTTCTTC.

Here the CDR3 DNA reads TGCGCCAGCAGCTTGGCCTCAGTAGCGGGATACACAGATACGCAGTATTTT. Translation: CASSLASVAGYTDTQYF. This chain uses TRBV5-1 with TRBJ2-3, with 8 bases lining up with TRBD2. The CDR3 has 17 residues. V gave up 0 bases and J gave up 2 bases; unmatched junction bases: 8. Germline V CDR1 and CDR2: SGHRS, YFSETQ. Full variable domain (remainder filled in from reference TRBV5-1 and TRBJ2-3): KAGVTQTPRYLIKTRGQQVTLSCSPISGHRSVSWYQQTPGQGLQFLFEYFSETQRNKGNFPGRFSGRQFSNSRSEMNVSTLELGDSALYLCASSLASVAGYTDTQYFGPGTRLTVL.

The rearrangement uses TRBV23-1 and TRBJ2-7, with a weak D call TRBD1 (6 bases). TRBV23-1 is placed among ORFs of uncertain function. V was pared by 7 bases and J by 3 bases, with 16 bases between. This CDR3 region has 14 residues. This CDR3 is CASTTTGNHYEQYF. The CDR3 region has the DNA TGCGCCAGCACCACTACAGGGAATCACTACGAGCAGTACTTC.

This chain uses TRBV6-5 with TRBJ2-2; D is ambiguous. CDR1 and CDR2 (germline): MNHEY, SVGAGI. The CDR3 loop spans 15 amino acids. Trimming left V 5 bases short and J 1 base short, with 11 bases between. The CDR3 DNA follows: TGTGCCAGCAGTCCCGCGCGGAGGAACACCGGGGAGCTGTTTTTT. It is translated as CASSPARRNTGELFF.